The clone carrying this TCR beta chain came up many times. This entry belongs to a study of T-cell reconstitution after alpha-beta-depleted transplantation in children. Molecular barcoding with unique molecular identifiers was used for the TCRbeta library. TCRdb ran MiXCR on the PCR reads and lists one entry per CDR3 protein. This sample has 150,000 to 250,000 distinct CDR3 sequences, with roughly 15% found just once. The CDR3 length is 17 residues. The germline V gene has CDR1 DFQATT and CDR2 SNEGSKA (reference sequence). Trimming removed 0 bases at V and 0 bases at J, with 12 bases between. Sequenced material: PBMCs from the stem cell graft donor, taken from the stem cell graft. This chain uses TRBV20-1 with TRBJ1-6; D is unresolved. The receptor comes from a human donor who donated a stem cell graft to a child with acute lymphoblastic leukemia. The chain's CDR3 is CSARDSTVSSYNSPLHF. CDR3 sequence (DNA): TGCAGTGCTAGAGATTCGACGGTTAGCTCCTATAATTCACCCCTCCACTTT.